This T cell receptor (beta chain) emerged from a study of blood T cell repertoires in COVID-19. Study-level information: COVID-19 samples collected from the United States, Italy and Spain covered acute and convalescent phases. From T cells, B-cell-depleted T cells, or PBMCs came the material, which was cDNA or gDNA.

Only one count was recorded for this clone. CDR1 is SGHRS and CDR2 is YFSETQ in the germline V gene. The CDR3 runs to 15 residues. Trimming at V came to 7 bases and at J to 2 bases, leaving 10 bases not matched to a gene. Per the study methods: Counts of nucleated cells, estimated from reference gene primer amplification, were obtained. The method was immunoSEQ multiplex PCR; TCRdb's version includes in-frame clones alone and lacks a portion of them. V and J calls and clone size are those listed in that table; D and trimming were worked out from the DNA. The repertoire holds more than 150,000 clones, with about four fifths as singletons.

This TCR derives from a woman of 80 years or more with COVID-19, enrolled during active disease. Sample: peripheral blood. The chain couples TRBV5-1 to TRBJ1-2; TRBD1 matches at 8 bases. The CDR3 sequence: CASYDPQGANYGYTF. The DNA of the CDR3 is TGCGCCAGCTACGACCCGCAGGGGGCCAACTATGGCTACACCTTC.